This is a list of T cell receptor beta chains from one sample in a study of early T cells in non-severe SARS-CoV-2 infection. TCRdb re-analysed the 5' RACE reads in MiXCR, keeping a single row per CDR3 protein. The table lists about 110,000 distinct CDR3 sequences, over 9.5% of them singletons. Sequenced material: whole blood, taken at baseline. The receptors originated from an adult who was a healthcare worker with PCR-confirmed SARS-CoV-2 infection or an uninfected control (not recorded which). Both conserved end residues are part of each CDR3. Each record gives: CDR3 length, V gene, clone size, J gene, D gene, CDR3 DNA, CDR3 protein. The D gene is left open where the match is weak. A row's size may be missing; if present it is once, few, many or a size class.

>16|TRBV7-9|-|TRBJ1-5|TRBD1
TGTGCCAGCAGCCATGGGACAGGGAGACGCAATCAGCCCCAGCATTTT
CASSHGTGRRNQPQHF
>14|TRBV11-2|few|TRBJ2-5|-
TGTGCCAGCAGCTTAGCATCCGGGCGGGCGACCCAGTACTTC
CASSLASGRATQYF
>14|TRBV27|-|TRBJ1-1|-
TGTGCCAGCAGTTTCAGTGAGGGGGGCACTGAAGCTTTCTTT
CASSFSEGGTEAFF
>14|TRBV18|few|TRBJ2-7|-
TGTGCCAGCTCACCGCAGAATCCAGCGTACGAGCAGTACTTC
CASSPQNPAYEQYF
>14|TRBV5-1|many|TRBJ2-1|-
TGCGCCAGCAGTAGCGGACCCTCCTACAATGAGCAGTTCTTC
CASSSGPSYNEQFF
>15|TRBV7-8|-|TRBJ2-3|-
TGTGCCAGCAGCTTGGGGAGGGGGCGTACAGATACGCAGTATTTT
CASSLGRGRTDTQYF
>9|TRBV29-1|few|TRBJ1-1|-
TGCAGCCCCGGTTACGGAGCTTTCTTT
CSPGYGAFF
>14|TRBV28|-|TRBJ1-1|TRBD1
TGTGCCACACGGACAGGGGGCGAGTACACTGAAGCTTTCTTT
CATRTGGEYTEAFF
>17|TRBV6-5|once|TRBJ1-1|-
TGTGCCAGCAGTTACTCGGGGCTGCGGGGGGCAGACACTGAAGCTTTCTTT
CASSYSGLRGADTEAFF
>16|TRBV4-1|-|TRBJ1-6|-
TGCGCCAGCAGCCAAGGTGGGGGACGGGATAATTCACCCCTCCACTTT
CASSQGGGRDNSPLHF
>13|TRBV12-3/TRBV12-4|many|TRBJ1-1|-
TGTGCCAGCAGTTTCCAGGGGAACACTGAAGCTTTCTTT
CASSFQGNTEAFF
>13|TRBV30|few|TRBJ2-2|-
TGTGCCTGGGTGGCTTGGGACACCGGGGAGCTGTTTTTT
CAWVAWDTGELFF
>14|TRBV12-3/TRBV12-4|few|TRBJ2-1|TRBD2
TGTGCCAGTCGGACTAGCGGGCCTTACAATGAGCAGTTCTTC
CASRTSGPYNEQFF
>16|TRBV7-3|few|TRBJ2-2|TRBD2
TGTGCCAGCAGCCCTCTGGGAGGGAGGATGGCTGGGGAGCTGTTTTTT
CASSPLGGRMAGELFF
>15|TRBV12-3/TRBV12-4|-|TRBJ2-7|-
TGTGCCAGCAGTTTCTCGTCAGGGGGGTCCTACGAGCAGTACTTC
CASSFSSGGSYEQYF
>14|TRBV6-7|many|TRBJ1-1|-
TGTGCCAGCAGTTACTCCGCGGGTATCAGTGAAGCTTTCTTT
CASSYSAGISEAFF
>19|TRBV12-3/TRBV12-4|-|TRBJ2-3|TRBD2
TGTGCCAGCAGCCCGGGACTAGCGGGAGGTAAATACAGCACAGATACGCAGTATTTT
CASSPGLAGGKYSTDTQYF
>13|TRBV6-1|-|TRBJ2-7|TRBD1
TGTGCCAGCAGGGGGACAGGAGGATACGAGCAGTACTTC
CASRGTGGYEQYF
>14|TRBV7-2|few|TRBJ1-3|-
TGTGCCAGCAGTCCTGGGAGCACTGGAAACACCATATATTTT
CASSPGSTGNTIYF
>15|TRBV6-5|-|TRBJ1-4|TRBD1
TGTGCCAGCAGAGCACAGGGGAGGATTAATGAAAAACTGTTTTTT
CASRAQGRINEKLFF
>18|TRBV11-2|-|TRBJ2-7|-
TGTGCCAGCAGCTCGCTACGGGTACGAGGGCATGAGTCCTACGAGCAGTACTTC
CASSSLRVRGHESYEQYF
>18|TRBV3-1|few|TRBJ2-5|TRBD2
TGTGCCAGCAGCCAATACCGGAAGAGACTAGCGGGAAGAGAGACCCAGTACTTC
CASSQYRKRLAGRETQYF
>11|TRBV20-1|many|TRBJ1-4|-
TGCAGTGCTAGAATGGGTGAAAAACTGTTTTTT
CSARMGEKLFF
>16|TRBV18|many|TRBJ2-1|-
TGTGCCAGCTCACCACCCCCCAGGGGGGGTTACAATGAGCAGTTCTTC
CASSPPPRGGYNEQFF
>15|TRBV2|-|TRBJ2-1|-
TGTGCCAGCAGTGCGGGGGAGAGCTCCTACAATGAGCAGTTCTTC
CASSAGESSYNEQFF
>14|TRBV6-6|-|TRBJ2-7|TRBD1
TGTGCCAGCAGTTACCGACAGGGAACCTACGAGCAGTACTTC
CASSYRQGTYEQYF
>14|TRBV6-5|few|TRBJ2-3|-
TGTGCCACCACGACTCCAGGCATCACAGATACGCAGTATTTT
CATTTPGITDTQYF
>13|TRBV9|few|TRBJ1-1|-
TGTGCCAGCAGCGATGGGGGCACGACTGAAGCTTTCTTT
CASSDGGTTEAFF
>14|TRBV7-9|-|TRBJ1-2|-
TGTGCCAGCAGCCCAGTCCGAGGGGCCTATGGCTACACCTTC
CASSPVRGAYGYTF
>12|TRBV6-5|-|TRBJ2-7|-
TGTGCCAGCGGCCCCCCAGTTGGGGAGCAGTACTTC
CASGPPVGEQYF
>16|TRBV6-2/TRBV6-3|many|TRBJ1-1|-
TGTGCCAGCACCCTCACTCGGAGACAGAGGAACACTGAAGCTTTCTTT
CASTLTRRQRNTEAFF
>15|TRBV5-5|-|TRBJ2-3|TRBD1
TGTGCCAGCAGCCAACTGAGGACAGGGTTAGATACGCAGTATTTT
CASSQLRTGLDTQYF
>19|TRBV5-1|-|TRBJ2-6|TRBD1
TGCGCCAGCAGTTTGACAGGGGGCGGCGTTGCTTCTGGGGCCAACGTCCTGACTTTC
CASSLTGGGVASGANVLTF
>12|TRBV5-1|many|TRBJ2-3|-
TGCGCCAGCAGCTTGGGGGCAGATACGCAGTATTTT
CASSLGADTQYF
>15|TRBV12-3/TRBV12-4|many|TRBJ2-7|-
TGTGCCAGCAGCCTTACGAGGGGTTCTGGGGACGAGCAGTACTTC
CASSLTRGSGDEQYF
>13|TRBV9|few|TRBJ2-3|-
TGTGCCAGCAGCGTAGTCTTCCAAGATACGCAGTATTTT
CASSVVFQDTQYF
>13|TRBV5-1|-|TRBJ2-3|-
TGCACCAGCAGCCGAATGTCAGCAGATACGCAGTATTTT
CTSSRMSADTQYF
>19|TRBV9|many|TRBJ2-1|-
TGTGCCAGCAGCTCCCGAGCCCACCTTAGCGGAACTACCTACAATGAGCAGTTCTTC
CASSSRAHLSGTTYNEQFF
>12|TRBV29-1|-|TRBJ2-7|-
TGCAGCGTCAGGCAGGGGAACTACGAGCAGTACTTC
CSVRQGNYEQYF
>13|TRBV20-1|-|TRBJ1-3|-
TGCAGTGCTACCACCTCGACTGGAAACACCATATATTTT
CSATTSTGNTIYF
>20|TRBV5-5|few|TRBJ2-1|-
TGTGCCAGCAGCTTGGCCGTTAGAAAACAGGGATGGAGCTCCTACAATGAGCAGTTCTTC
CASSLAVRKQGWSSYNEQFF
>14|TRBV7-2|-|TRBJ2-3|TRBD2
TGTGCCAGCACCTTAGCGGGGGCCACAGATACGCAGTATTTT
CASTLAGATDTQYF
>14|TRBV2|-|TRBJ1-2|TRBD1
TGTGCCAGCAGCGAACAGGGGGCGAAGTATGGCTACACCTTC
CASSEQGAKYGYTF
>13|TRBV29-1|-|TRBJ1-1|-
TGCAGCGCCGGGGCAGGGAAGAACACTGAAGCTTTCTTT
CSAGAGKNTEAFF
>15|TRBV6-5|-|TRBJ2-3|TRBD2
TGTGCCAGCAGCCGACTAGCGCCTAGCACAGATACGCAGTATTTT
CASSRLAPSTDTQYF
>15|TRBV7-9|few|TRBJ1-2|TRBD1
TGTGCCAGCACCACCGGGACAGGAGGATACTATGGCTACACCTTC
CASTTGTGGYYGYTF
>13|TRBV2|-|TRBJ1-6|-
TGTGCCAGCGGTTTATCGCCGAATTCACCCCTCCACTTT
CASGLSPNSPLHF
>14|TRBV20-1|few|TRBJ2-5|-
TGCAGTGCTAGATCGGGGTGGGTCCAAGAGACCCAGTACTTC
CSARSGWVQETQYF
>15|TRBV20-1|many|TRBJ1-5|-
TGCAGTGCCACAAGGGATAGGGGGATAAATCAGCCCCAGCATTTT
CSATRDRGINQPQHF
>14|TRBV18|many|TRBJ1-1|TRBD1
TGTGCCAGCTCACTATCCAGGGGGCACACTGAAGCTTTCTTT
CASSLSRGHTEAFF
>14|TRBV18|few|TRBJ2-7|-
TGTGCCAGCTCACCCGTGACACCATCCTACGAGCAGTACTTC
CASSPVTPSYEQYF
>15|TRBV7-2|few|TRBJ2-1|-
TGTGCCAGCAGCTCCATTAGCGGAAAATACAATGAGCAGTTCTTC
CASSSISGKYNEQFF
>14|TRBV29-1|-|TRBJ2-7|TRBD1
TGCAGCGTTGCATCGGGACAGACACCCTACGAGCAGTATTTC
CSVASGQTPYEQYF
>15|TRBV28|many|TRBJ1-2|-
TGTGCCAGCAGTTTACCCCAGCGGGGGGCGCGGGGCTACACCTTC
CASSLPQRGARGYTF
>14|TRBV6-2/TRBV6-3|-|TRBJ2-1|-
TGTGCCAGCAGTATTTTAGCCCCGGGGAATGAGCAGTTCTTC
CASSILAPGNEQFF